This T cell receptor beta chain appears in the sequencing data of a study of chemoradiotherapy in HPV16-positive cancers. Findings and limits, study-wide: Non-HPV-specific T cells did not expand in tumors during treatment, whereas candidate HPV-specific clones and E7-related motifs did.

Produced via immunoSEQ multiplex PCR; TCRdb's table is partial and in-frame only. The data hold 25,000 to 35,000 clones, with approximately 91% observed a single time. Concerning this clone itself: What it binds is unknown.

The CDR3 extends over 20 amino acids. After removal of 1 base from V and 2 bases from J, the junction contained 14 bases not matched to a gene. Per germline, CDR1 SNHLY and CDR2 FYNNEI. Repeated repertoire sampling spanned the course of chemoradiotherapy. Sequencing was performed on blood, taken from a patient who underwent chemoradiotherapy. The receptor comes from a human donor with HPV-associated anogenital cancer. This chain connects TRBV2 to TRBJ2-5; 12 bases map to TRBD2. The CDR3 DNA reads TGTGCCAGCAGTGAAGAGCCTAAGGCTAGCGGGAGGGCCAGTCAAGAGACCCAGTACTTC. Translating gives CASSEEPKASGRASQETQYF.